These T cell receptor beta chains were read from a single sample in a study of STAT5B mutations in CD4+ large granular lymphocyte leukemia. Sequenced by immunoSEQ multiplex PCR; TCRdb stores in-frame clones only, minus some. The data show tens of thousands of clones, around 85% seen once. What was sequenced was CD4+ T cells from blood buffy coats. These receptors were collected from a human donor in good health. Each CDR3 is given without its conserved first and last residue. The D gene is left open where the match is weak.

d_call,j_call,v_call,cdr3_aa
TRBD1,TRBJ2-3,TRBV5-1,ASSATGGLRTDTQY
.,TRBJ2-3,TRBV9,ASSVSPGDTQY
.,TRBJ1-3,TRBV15,ATSRDSGGSGNTIY
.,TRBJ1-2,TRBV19,ASSIVTTAYGYT
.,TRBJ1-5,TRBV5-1,APTPPPQPQH
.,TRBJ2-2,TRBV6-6,ASIPPGEDTGELF
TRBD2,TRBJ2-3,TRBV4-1,ASSQDWEGWSTDTQY
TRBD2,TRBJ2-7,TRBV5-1,ASSLGLAGPSSYEQY
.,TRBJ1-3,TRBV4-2,ASSQEEGWVGQENTIY
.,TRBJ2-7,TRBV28,ASSLGGSSYEQY
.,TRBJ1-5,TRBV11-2,ASSLARNQPQH
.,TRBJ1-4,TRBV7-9,ASSLAMDTFATNEKLF
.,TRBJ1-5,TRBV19,ASMGEGRGNQPQH
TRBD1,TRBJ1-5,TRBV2,ASSKTGRTGFSEPQH
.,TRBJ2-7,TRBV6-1,ASISALAYEQH
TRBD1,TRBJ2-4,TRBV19,ASSIQGQGENIQY
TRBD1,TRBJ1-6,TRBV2,ASRDRGWNSPLH
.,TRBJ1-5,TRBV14,ASSPGLNQPQH
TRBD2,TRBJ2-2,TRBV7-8,ASSAREGGTGELF
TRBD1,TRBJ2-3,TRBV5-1,ASSLGDRVTDTQY
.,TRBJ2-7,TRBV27,ASSLRRDSYEQY
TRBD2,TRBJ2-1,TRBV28,ASRLAGRGIGNEQF
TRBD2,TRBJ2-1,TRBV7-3,ASSYRLALSSYNEQF